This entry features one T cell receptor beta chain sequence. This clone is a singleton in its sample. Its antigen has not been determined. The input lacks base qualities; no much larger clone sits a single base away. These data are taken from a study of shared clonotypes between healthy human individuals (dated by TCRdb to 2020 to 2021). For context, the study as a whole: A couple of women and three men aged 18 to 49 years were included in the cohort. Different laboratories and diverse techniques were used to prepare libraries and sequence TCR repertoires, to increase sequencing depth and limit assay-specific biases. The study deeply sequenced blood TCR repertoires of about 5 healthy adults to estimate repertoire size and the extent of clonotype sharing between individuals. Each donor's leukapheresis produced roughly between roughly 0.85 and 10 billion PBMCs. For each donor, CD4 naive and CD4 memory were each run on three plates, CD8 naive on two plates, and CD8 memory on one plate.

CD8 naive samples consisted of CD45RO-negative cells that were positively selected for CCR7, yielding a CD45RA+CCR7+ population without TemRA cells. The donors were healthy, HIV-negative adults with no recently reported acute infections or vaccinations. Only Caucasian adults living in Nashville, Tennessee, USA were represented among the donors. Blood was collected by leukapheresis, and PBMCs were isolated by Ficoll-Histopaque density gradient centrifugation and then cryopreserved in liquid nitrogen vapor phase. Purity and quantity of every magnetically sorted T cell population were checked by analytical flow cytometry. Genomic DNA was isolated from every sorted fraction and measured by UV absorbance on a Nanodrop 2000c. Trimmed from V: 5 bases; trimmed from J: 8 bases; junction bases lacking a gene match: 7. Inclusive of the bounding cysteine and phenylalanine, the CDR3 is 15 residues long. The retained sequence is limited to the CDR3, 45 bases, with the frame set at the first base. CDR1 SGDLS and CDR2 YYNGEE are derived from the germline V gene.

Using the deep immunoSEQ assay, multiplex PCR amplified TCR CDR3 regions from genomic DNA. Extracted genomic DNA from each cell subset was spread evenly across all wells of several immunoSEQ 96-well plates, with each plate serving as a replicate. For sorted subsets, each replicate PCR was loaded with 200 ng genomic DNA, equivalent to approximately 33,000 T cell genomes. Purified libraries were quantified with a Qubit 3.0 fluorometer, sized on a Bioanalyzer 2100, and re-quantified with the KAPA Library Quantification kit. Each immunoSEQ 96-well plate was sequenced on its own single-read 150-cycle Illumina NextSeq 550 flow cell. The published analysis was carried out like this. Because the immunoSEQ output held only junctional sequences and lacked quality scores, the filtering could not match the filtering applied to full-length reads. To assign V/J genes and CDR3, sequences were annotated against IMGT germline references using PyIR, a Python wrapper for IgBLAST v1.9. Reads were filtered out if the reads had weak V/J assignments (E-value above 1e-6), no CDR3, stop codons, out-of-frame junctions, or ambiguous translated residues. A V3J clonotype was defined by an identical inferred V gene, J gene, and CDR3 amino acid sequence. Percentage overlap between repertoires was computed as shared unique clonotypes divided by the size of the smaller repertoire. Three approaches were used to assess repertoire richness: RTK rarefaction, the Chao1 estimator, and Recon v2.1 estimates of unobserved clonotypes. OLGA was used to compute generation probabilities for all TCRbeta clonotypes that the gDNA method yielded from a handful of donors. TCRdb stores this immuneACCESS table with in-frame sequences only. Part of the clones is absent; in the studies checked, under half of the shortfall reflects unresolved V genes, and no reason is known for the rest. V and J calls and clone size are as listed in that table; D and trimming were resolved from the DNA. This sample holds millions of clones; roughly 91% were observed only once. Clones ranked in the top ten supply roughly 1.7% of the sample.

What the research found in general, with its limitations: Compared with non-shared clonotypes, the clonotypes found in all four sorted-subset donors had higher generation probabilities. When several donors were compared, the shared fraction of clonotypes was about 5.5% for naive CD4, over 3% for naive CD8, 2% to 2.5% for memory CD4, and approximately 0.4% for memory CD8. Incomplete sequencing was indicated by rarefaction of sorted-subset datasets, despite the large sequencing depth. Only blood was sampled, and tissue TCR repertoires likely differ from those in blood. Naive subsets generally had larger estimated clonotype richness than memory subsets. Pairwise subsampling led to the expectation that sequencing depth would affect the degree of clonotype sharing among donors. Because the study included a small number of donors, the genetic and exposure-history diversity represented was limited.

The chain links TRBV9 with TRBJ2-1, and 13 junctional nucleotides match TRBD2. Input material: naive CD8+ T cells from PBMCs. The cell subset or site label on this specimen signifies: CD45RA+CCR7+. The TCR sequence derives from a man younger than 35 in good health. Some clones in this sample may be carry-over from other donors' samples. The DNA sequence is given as TGTGCCAGCAGTAAACGACTAGCGGGAGGATATGAGCAGTTCTTC. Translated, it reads CASSKRLAGGYEQFF.